This TCR beta chain emerged from a study of blood T cell repertoires in COVID-19. For the study at large: The United States, Italy and Spain supplied acute and convalescent COVID-19 samples. PBMCs, B-cell-depleted T cells, or T cells provided the cDNA or gDNA that made up the material.

Authors' analysis steps: Counts of nucleated cells, estimated from reference gene primer amplification, were obtained. TCRdb keeps only in-frame clones here, not all; method: immunoSEQ multiplex PCR. V and J calls and clone size are copied from that table; D and trimming were computed from the DNA. Of under 300,000 clones listed, roughly 88% are singletons. The sequence was obtained from a woman aged 40 to 49 who had recovered from COVID-19. The sample was peripheral blood.

CDR3 nucleotide sequence: TGTGCCAGCAGCCCAAGTCCGGGACAGGGGGCCTACGAGCAGTACTTC. This codes for CASSPSPGQGAYEQYF. The chain is built from TRBV7-2 and TRBJ2-7, with 11 bases matching TRBD1. The CDR3 covers 16 residues. Germline V gene lookup returns CDR1 SGHTA and CDR2 FQGNSA. The junction had 8 bases not matched to a gene; V was cut back by 5 bases and J by 2 bases.